This TCR beta chain came from a study of identical twins. TCRdb reprocessed the 5' RACE reads with MiXCR, giving one entry per CDR3 protein. The sample lists around 250,000 distinct CDR3 sequences, over 5% occurring once. Trimming took off 4 bases at V and 0 bases at J, with 14 bases between the two ends. Germline assignment: CDR1 SGHVS and CDR2 FNYEAQ. This CDR3 spans 16 amino acids. Another study also made use of these data, one on T cells expressing NK-cell markers.

Sequenced: CD8+ T cells sorted from blood. The genes are TRBV7-6 and TRBJ2-3; no reliable D call. The sequence came from a young woman in good health. CDR3 nucleotide sequence: TGTGCCAGCAGCTCCACGGTGGCCACTAGCACAGATACGCAGTATTTT. Translating gives CASSSTVATSTDTQYF.